The 21 T cell receptor beta chains below all came from one sample that was sequenced in a study of blood T cells in healthy people across ages. Combining a sample-barcoded 5' primer with a J-beta primer mix, a second PCR ran for 7 to 11 cycles. TCRdb itself ran the 5' RACE reads through MiXCR, one entry per CDR3 protein. This table holds about 830,000 distinct CDR3 sequences, about 62% found once. Sequenced material: blood. The receptors were sampled from a man younger than 40 in good health.

The chain recombines TRBV5-1 with TRBJ1-6; TRBD1 matches at 7 bases. Germline V gene data show CDR1 as SGHRS and CDR2 as YFSETQ. The V gene end was trimmed by 4 bases and the J gene end by 7 bases; junction bases not matched to a gene: 8. The CDR3 has 15 amino acids. CDR3: CASSKGQAVNSPLHF. In DNA, the CDR3 is TGCGCCAGCAGCAAAGGACAGGCGGTAAATTCACCCCTCCACTTT.

The sample holds a few counts of this clonotype. The chain recombines TRBV7-2 with TRBJ2-7, with D perhaps matching TRBD2 (6 bases). This CDR3 is built from 13 residues. V was clipped by 3 bases and J by 6 bases, with 12 bases between them. Germline V lookup: CDR1 SGHTA, CDR2 FQGNSA. The CDR3 protein is CASSFTSPSEQYF. CDR3 nucleotide sequence: TGTGCCAGCAGCTTTACTAGCCCCAGCGAGCAGTACTTC. Full variable domain (remainder filled in from reference TRBV7-2 and TRBJ2-7): GAGVSQSPSNKVTEKGKDVELRCDPISGHTALYWYRQSLGQGLEFLIYFQGNSAPDKSGLPSDRFSAERTGGSVSTLTIQRTQQEDSAVYLCASSFTSPSEQYFGPGTRLTVT.

V is TRBV5-6 and J is TRBJ2-7, with 7 bases lining up with TRBD2. V dropped 2 bases and J dropped 2; count of bases not matched to a gene: 4. The CDR3 runs to 14 residues. Germline assignment: CDR1 SGHDT and CDR2 YYEEEE. The CDR3 region has the DNA TGTGCCAGCAGCTTCAAGGCGGGGGCCTACGAGCAGTACTTC. Protein sequence: CASSFKAGAYEQYF.

The chain links TRBV29-1 to TRBJ1-2, with unresolved D. The V and J ends lost 6 bases and 3 bases respectively, with 14 bases between them. Germline V CDR1 and CDR2: SQVTM, ANQGSEA. This CDR3 contains 13 residues. The CDR3 nucleotides are TGCAGCGTACCGACCAATGGTGACTATGGCTACACCTTC. It specifies CSVPTNGDYGYTF.

CDR3 nucleotides: TGTGCCAGCAGATCTAGCGGGGGGGGCACAGATACGCAGTATTTT. It codes for CASRSSGGGTDTQYF. V is TRBV7-8 and J is TRBJ2-3; TRBD2 aligns across 12 bases. V gave up 6 bases and J gave up 1 base; unmatched junction bases: 2. The CDR3 extends over 15 amino acids. CDR1 SGHVS and CDR2 FQNEAQ come from the germline V gene.

This clonotype was seen more than once but under ten times. V and J are TRBV20-1 and TRBJ1-5, with unresolved D. V lost 4 bases and J 7 bases, leaving 14 bases between the germline ends. CDR1 and CDR2 (germline): DFQATT, SNEGSKA (reference sequence). The CDR3 sequence is 13 residues long. CDR3 nucleotide sequence: TGCAGTGCTACCCTTCGGGGAGGGCAGCCCCAGCATTTT. This gives the protein CSATLRGGQPQHF.

The chain joins TRBV5-5 to TRBJ2-5; D is uncertain. V was clipped by 2 bases and J by 13 bases, with 15 bases between them. The length of the CDR3 is 12 residues. The germline V gene encodes CDR1 SGHKS and CDR2 YYEKEE (reference sequence). The CDR3 region has the DNA TGTGCCAGCAGCTTCGACGTCATCTTCTGGTACTTC. Its protein is CASSFDVIFWYF.

This clonotype was detected a few times. The chain carries TRBV20-1 and TRBJ2-5, with 7 bases lining up with TRBD2. This CDR3 spans 15 amino acids. The V gene end was trimmed by 0 bases and the J gene end by 5 bases; junction bases not matched to a gene: 9. CDR1 and CDR2 (germline): DFQATT, SNEGSKA (reference sequence). CDR3 loop: CSARDGRGLGETQYF. CDR3 nucleotides: TGCAGTGCTAGAGATGGGCGGGGGTTGGGGGAGACCCAGTACTTC.

A few counts support this clonotype. The chain has TRBV10-3 and TRBJ2-6; 10 positions agree with TRBD1. CDR3 size: 15 residues. V gave up 10 bases and J gave up 0 bases; unmatched junction bases: 3. Germline V gene sequence: CDR1 ENHRY, CDR2 SYGVKD. The CDR3 nucleotides read TGTGCCAGCGGACAGGGGGACTCTGGGGCCAACGTCCTGACTTTC. It specifies CASGQGDSGANVLTF.

This clonotype was observed a handful of times. The chain couples TRBV20-1 to TRBJ1-6; D perhaps matches TRBD1 (6 bases). CDR3 length equals 14 residues. CDR1 and CDR2 from the germline V gene are DFQATT and SNEGSKA (reference sequence). Between the trimmed V and J ends, which lost 5 bases and 2 bases, there was a span of 10 bases. The DNA for the CDR3 is TGCAGTGCTGTGGACAGAACCTATAATTCACCCCTCCACTTT. This gives the protein CSAVDRTYNSPLHF.

This clonotype was picked up a small number of times. This rearrangement joins TRBV12-3 or TRBV12-4 to TRBJ1-6; D is unresolved. The CDR3 sequence is 12 residues long. V gave up 3 bases and J gave up 12 bases, with 9 bases separating them. The CDR3 loop is CASSLEKEPLHF. The CDR3 nucleotides are TGTGCCAGCAGTTTGGAGAAGGAACCCCTCCACTTT.

The chain uses TRBV29-1 and TRBJ2-3; D not resolved. Germline CDR1 SQVTM, CDR2 ANQGSEA. The V gene lost 4 bases and the J gene lost 4 bases, with 18 bases spanning the gap. This CDR3 is built from 15 residues. The CDR3 DNA follows: TGCAGCGTTGGCTGGGCTAGTAAATATGCAGATACGCAGTATTTT. Protein product: CSVGWASKYADTQYF.

The genes are TRBV7-2 and TRBJ2-1; 9 bases are a match to TRBD2. With 1 base clipped from V and 8 bases from J, the junction kept 9 bases outside the gene matches. The CDR3 extends over 16 amino acids. CDR1 SGHTA and CDR2 FQGNSA come from the germline V gene. The CDR3 here is CASSLVPRGGSDEQFF. Here the CDR3 DNA reads TGTGCCAGCAGCTTAGTTCCGCGGGGGGGCTCGGATGAGCAGTTCTTC.

The chain carries TRBV20-1 and TRBJ2-1, with 11 bases identical to TRBD2. The J segment lost 8 bases and the V segment lost 6 bases, leaving 3 bases of the junction unmatched. Germline V CDR1 and CDR2: DFQATT, SNEGSKA (reference sequence). The CDR3 extends over 12 amino acids. The CDR3 here is CSAVAGGDEQFF. The CDR3 region has the DNA TGCAGTGCGGTAGCGGGAGGGGATGAGCAGTTCTTC.

The V and J genes are TRBV7-6 and TRBJ2-3; D not certain. The CDR3 extends over 16 amino acids. Trimming stripped 5 bases from V and 4 bases from J, with 19 bases between. CDR1 SGHVS and CDR2 FNYEAQ come from the germline V gene. The CDR3 DNA sequence: TGTGCCAGCAGCATCCCTGGCCGCCAGTGGCCAGATACGCAGTATTTT. Residues: CASSIPGRQWPDTQYF.

This sequence joins TRBV5-1 and TRBJ2-6, with TRBD2 identical over 7 bases. This CDR3 has 16 residues. Looked up from germline, CDR1 is SGHRS and CDR2 is YFSETQ. With V trimmed by 0 bases and J by 2 bases, 2 bases remained unmatched. In DNA form, the CDR3 reads TGCGCCAGCAGCTTGGGACGGGGGGCTGGGGCCAACGTCCTGACTTTC. Protein sequence: CASSLGRGAGANVLTF.

This clonotype turned up a few times. The chain joins TRBV20-1 to TRBJ2-1; the match to TRBD1 covers 8 bases. V lost 6 bases and J lost 4; bases outside the gene matches: 8. There are 14 residues in the CDR3. Per the germline V gene, CDR1 is DFQATT and CDR2 is SNEGSKA (reference sequence). In nucleotides, the CDR3 is TGCAGTGCCATTTCGGGACAGGTATACAATGAGCAGTTCTTC. It translates to CSAISGQVYNEQFF.

This CDR3 is CASSATGGFTEAFF. In nucleotides, the CDR3 is TGTGCCAGCAGCGCAACAGGGGGCTTCACTGAAGCTTTCTTT. J is TRBJ1-1 and V is TRBV9, with TRBD1 matching 9 bases. V shed 3 bases and J 4 bases; nucleotides not matched to a gene: 4. The CDR3 length is 14 residues. Per germline, CDR1 SGDLS and CDR2 YYNGEE.

The CDR3 loop is CASSEAGWEQFF. CDR3 nucleotide sequence: TGTGCCAGCAGTGAAGCGGGTTGGGAGCAGTTCTTC. The chain combines TRBV6-1 with TRBJ2-1; D gene uncertain. CDR1 is MNHNS and CDR2 is SASEGT in the germline V gene. The CDR3 consists of 12 residues. The ends were cut back, 0 bases at V and 10 bases at J, with 7 bases in the middle.

This clonotype was recorded once. DNA of the CDR3: TGTGCCAGCAGCCTTTCCCGACAGGGAAATGAAAAACTGTTTTTT. Translated, it gives CASSLSRQGNEKLFF. The chain combines TRBV6-5 with TRBJ1-4, with 7 bases matching TRBD1. Germline lookup yields CDR1 MNHEY and CDR2 SVGAGI. The V segment lost 6 bases and the J segment 5 bases; nucleotides outside the gene matches: 9. The CDR3 is made up of 15 amino acids.

The chain carries TRBV6-5 and TRBJ2-1; no firm D call. Trimming removed 2 bases at V and 0 bases at J, with 17 bases between. Germline CDR1 is MNHEY and CDR2 is SVGAGI. The CDR3 is 18 amino acids. The CDR3 DNA follows: TGTGCCAGCAGTTACCGGACCACCGGGCCTTCCTCCTACAATGAGCAGTTCTTC. Protein product: CASSYRTTGPSSYNEQFF.